The entry below describes one T cell receptor (beta chain). The antigen is unknown. Germline V lookup: CDR1 SQVTM, CDR2 ANQGSEA. This CDR3 has 12 amino acids. V dropped 6 bases and J dropped 0 bases, with 8 bases sitting between them. A second PCR of 7 to 11 cycles used a sample-barcoded 5' primer and a J-beta primer mix. Each of the cDNA molecules was tagged by a template-switch adaptor with 12 random nucleotides. TCRdb re-called the 5' RACE reads through MiXCR, storing one row per CDR3 protein. The table shows 710,000 or so distinct CDR3 sequences, with about a third occurring only once. The sample is drawn from a study of blood T cells in healthy people across ages. The study, taken as a whole, reports: Long-lived donors carried more naive CD4+ cells and greater diversity than aged donors.

This chain joins TRBV29-1 and TRBJ1-1, with D maybe TRBD1 (5 bases). The receptor was derived from a woman of 80 years or more in good health. The sequenced sample consisted of blood. CDR3 region: CSVRTLNTEAFF. DNA of the CDR3: TGCAGCGTCAGGACACTGAACACTGAAGCTTTCTTT.